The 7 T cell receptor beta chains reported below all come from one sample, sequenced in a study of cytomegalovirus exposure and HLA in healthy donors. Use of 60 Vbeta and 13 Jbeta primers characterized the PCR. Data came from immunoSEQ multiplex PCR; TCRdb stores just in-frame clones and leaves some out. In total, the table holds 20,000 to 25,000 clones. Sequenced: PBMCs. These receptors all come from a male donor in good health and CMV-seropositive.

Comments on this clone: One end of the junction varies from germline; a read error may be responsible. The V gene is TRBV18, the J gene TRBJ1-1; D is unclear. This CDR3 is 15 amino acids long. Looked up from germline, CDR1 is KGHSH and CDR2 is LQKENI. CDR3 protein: CPSSPTEVTNTEAFF. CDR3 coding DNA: TGTCCCAGCTCCCCGACCGAGGTTACTAACACTGAAGCTTTCTTT.

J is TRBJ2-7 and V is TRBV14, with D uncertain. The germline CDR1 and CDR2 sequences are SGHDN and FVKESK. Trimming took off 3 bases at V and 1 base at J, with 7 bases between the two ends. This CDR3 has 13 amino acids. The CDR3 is CASSQSRSYEQYF. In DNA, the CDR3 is TGTGCCAGCAGCCAGTCCCGTTCCTACGAGCAGTACTTC.

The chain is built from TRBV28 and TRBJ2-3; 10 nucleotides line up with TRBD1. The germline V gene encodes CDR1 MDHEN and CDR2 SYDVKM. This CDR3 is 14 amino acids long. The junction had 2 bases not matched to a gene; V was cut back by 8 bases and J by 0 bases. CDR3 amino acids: CASGTGASTDTQYF. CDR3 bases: TGTGCCAGCGGGACAGGGGCTAGCACAGATACGCAGTATTTT.

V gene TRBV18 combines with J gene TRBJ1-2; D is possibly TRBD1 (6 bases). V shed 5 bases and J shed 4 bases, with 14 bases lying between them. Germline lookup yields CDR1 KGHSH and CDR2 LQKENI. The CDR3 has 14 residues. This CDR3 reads CASSKDQGGYGYTF. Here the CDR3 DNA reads TGTGCCAGCTCAAAGGATCAAGGGGGCTATGGCTACACCTTC.

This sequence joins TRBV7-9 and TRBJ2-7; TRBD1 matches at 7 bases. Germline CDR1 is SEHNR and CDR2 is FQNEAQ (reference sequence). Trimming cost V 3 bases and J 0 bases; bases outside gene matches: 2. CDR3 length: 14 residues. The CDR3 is CASSLGQSSYEQYF. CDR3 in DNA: TGTGCCAGCAGCTTGGGACAGAGCTCCTACGAGCAGTACTTC.

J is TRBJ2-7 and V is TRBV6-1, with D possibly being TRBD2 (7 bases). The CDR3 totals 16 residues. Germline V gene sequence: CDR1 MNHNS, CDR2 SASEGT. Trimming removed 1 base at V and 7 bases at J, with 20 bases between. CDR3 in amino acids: CASSEGSGGADGEQYF. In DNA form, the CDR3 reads TGTGCCAGCAGTGAAGGCTCGGGGGGCGCGGACGGGGAGCAGTACTTC.

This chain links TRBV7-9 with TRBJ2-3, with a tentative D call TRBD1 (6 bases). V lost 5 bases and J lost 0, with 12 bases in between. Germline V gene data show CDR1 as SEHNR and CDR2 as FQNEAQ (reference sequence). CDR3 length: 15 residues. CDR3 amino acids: CASSEQGISTDTQYF. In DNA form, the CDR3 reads TGTGCCAGCAGCGAACAGGGAATTAGCACAGATACGCAGTATTTT. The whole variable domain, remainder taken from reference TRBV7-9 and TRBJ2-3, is DTGVSQNPRHKITKRGQNVTFRCDPISEHNRLYWYRQTLGQGPEFLTYFQNEAQLEKSRLLSDRFSAERPKGSFSTLEIQRTEQGDSAMYLCASSEQGISTDTQYFGPGTRLTVL.